This is a list of T cell receptor beta chains from one sample in a study of blood T cell repertoires in COVID-19. Here immunoSEQ multiplex PCR was the method, and the copy in TCRdb shows in-frame clones only, minus some. The data show roughly 250,000 clones, approximately 86% seen once. Sequenced input: peripheral blood. These receptor sequences come from a man aged 35 to 55 who had recovered from COVID-19. Both conserved end residues are part of each CDR3. The D gene is left open where the match is weak. The size field is filled for only some rows; it gives once, few, many or a size class.

D gene	CDR3 length	V gene	clone size	J gene	CDR3 protein	CDR3 DNA
-	14	TRBV9	-	TRBJ1-2	CASREAGPNYGYTF	TGTGCCAGCAGGGAGGCGGGACCTAACTATGGCTACACCTTC
-	15	TRBV13	-	TRBJ2-6	CASGAGVSGANVLTF	TGTGCCAGCGGGGCTGGGGTCTCTGGGGCCAACGTCCTGACTTTC
-	14	TRBV5-4	-	TRBJ1-1	CASSFPRGVTEAFF	TGTGCCAGCAGCTTTCCCAGGGGAGTCACTGAAGCTTTCTTT
TRBD2	19	TRBV5-1	-	TRBJ2-2	CASSKGLAGEFRGTGELFF	TGCGCCAGCAGTAAGGGACTAGCGGGAGAATTTAGGGGCACCGGGGAGCTGTTTTTT
TRBD2	15	TRBV7-6	once	TRBJ2-7	CASSLKAGGPHEQYF	TGTGCCAGCAGCTTAAAGGCGGGAGGGCCCCACGAGCAGTACTTC
TRBD2	14	TRBV30	-	TRBJ2-7	CAWTEVAGGQGQYF	TGTGCCTGGACCGAGGTAGCGGGAGGGCAGGGGCAGTACTTC
TRBD2	15	TRBV5-1	-	TRBJ2-1	CASSLGLAVYNEQFF	TGCGCCAGCAGCTTGGGACTAGCGGTCTACAATGAGCAGTTCTTC
TRBD1	13	TRBV12-3/TRBV12-4	-	TRBJ1-2	CASSRTGRHGYTF	TGTGCCAGCAGCAGGACAGGGCGACACGGCTACACCTTC
-	14	TRBV4-3	-	TRBJ1-1	CASSFRGGVTEAFF	TGCGCCAGCAGCTTCCGGGGGGGAGTGACTGAAGCTTTCTTT
-	13	TRBV10-2	-	TRBJ1-2	CASSESSDGGYTF	TGCGCCAGCAGTGAGTCGTCCGATGGCGGCTACACCTTC
-	14	TRBV7-9	-	TRBJ2-7	CASSPEGRAYEQYF	TGTGCCAGCAGCCCAGAGGGCAGAGCCTACGAGCAGTACTTC
-	15	TRBV2	-	TRBJ2-3	CASTWGLLGADTQYF	TGTGCCAGCACTTGGGGACTGTTGGGGGCAGATACGCAGTATTTT
-	11	TRBV20-1	-	TRBJ2-2	CSARGGGELFF	TGCAGTGCTAGAGGAGGGGGGGAGCTGTTTTTT
TRBD2	15	TRBV6-2/TRBV6-3	-	TRBJ2-1	CASSYTGGGYNEQFF	TGTGCCAGCAGTTACACGGGAGGGGGTTACAATGAGCAGTTCTTC
TRBD1	15	TRBV7-8	-	TRBJ1-4	CASSSQGATNEKLFF	TGTGCCAGCAGCTCTCAGGGGGCAACTAATGAAAAACTGTTTTTT
-	14	TRBV5-1	-	TRBJ2-1	CASSLSDSYNEQFF	TGCGCCAGCAGCTTGTCAGACTCCTACAATGAGCAGTTCTTC
TRBD2	16	TRBV6-5	-	TRBJ2-5	CASSYGVAGGWETQYF	TGTGCCAGCAGTTACGGAGTAGCGGGGGGTTGGGAGACCCAGTACTTC
TRBD2	18	TRBV19	-	TRBJ2-4	CASSSGGKAGAAKNIQYF	TGTGCCAGTAGCTCGGGGGGAAAGGCGGGTGCGGCCAAAAACATTCAGTACTTC
TRBD1	15	TRBV27	once	TRBJ2-3	CASSLDRGHTDTQYF	TGTGCCAGCAGTCTGGACAGGGGGCATACAGATACGCAGTATTTT
-	15	TRBV3-1/TRBV3-2	few	TRBJ1-3	CASSHLDKSGNTIYF	TGTGCCAGCAGCCATCTTGACAAATCTGGAAACACCATATATTTT
-	17	TRBV7-9	-	TRBJ2-4	CASSPVNREGLKNIQYF	TGTGCCAGCAGCCCAGTAAACAGGGAAGGTCTCAAAAACATTCAGTACTTC
TRBD1	15	TRBV19	-	TRBJ1-1	CASSELQGGMLEAFF	TGTGCCAGTAGCGAACTTCAGGGGGGAATGCTTGAAGCTTTCTTT
-	15	TRBV19	-	TRBJ1-6	CASIGTPVMNSPLHF	TGTGCCAGTATTGGGACACCGGTCATGAATTCACCCCTCCACTTT
-	15	TRBV10-2	-	TRBJ1-5	CASRTDIAGNQPQHF	TGCGCCAGCAGGACCGACATTGCCGGCAATCAGCCCCAGCATTTT
TRBD1	15	TRBV5-1	-	TRBJ2-7	CASSSAGGIAYEQYF	TGCGCCAGCAGCTCTGCAGGGGGCATCGCCTACGAGCAGTACTTC
-	15	TRBV18	-	TRBJ2-3	CASSPVGVGTDTQYF	TGTGCCAGCTCACCAGTAGGGGTTGGGACAGATACGCAGTATTTT
-	15	TRBV19	-	TRBJ1-4	CASSPSSSTNEKLFF	TGTGCCAGTAGTCCCTCTTCGTCGACTAATGAAAAACTGTTTTTT
-	15	TRBV7-9	-	TRBJ2-3	CASSLEDPQGHTQYF	TGTGCCAGCAGCCTTGAGGATCCGCAGGGCCATACGCAGTATTTT
-	15	TRBV7-9	once	TRBJ1-1	CASSLIRGMNTEAFF	TGTGCCAGCAGCCTTATCCGGGGGATGAACACTGAAGCTTTCTTT
TRBD2	16	TRBV9	-	TRBJ2-7	CASSVARSGGFYEQYF	TGTGCCAGCAGCGTAGCTCGAAGCGGGGGGTTTTACGAGCAGTACTTC
-	14	TRBV5-5	-	TRBJ1-3	CASAPDSRGNTIYF	TGTGCCAGCGCACCGGACAGCCGAGGAAACACCATATATTTT
-	14	TRBV7-3	-	TRBJ2-2	CASTGSRGTGELFF	TGTGCCAGCACGGGTAGCAGGGGTACCGGGGAGCTGTTTTTT
-	13	TRBV5-1	once	TRBJ2-1	CASSVSEDNEQFF	TGCGCCAGCAGCGTTAGCGAGGACAATGAGCAGTTCTTC
-	13	TRBV9	-	TRBJ2-3	CASSLGQTDTQYF	TGTGCCAGCAGCCTTGGACAGACAGATACGCAGTATTTT
-	18	TRBV11-2	-	TRBJ2-2	CASSYPRQAKSNTGELFF	TGTGCCAGCAGCTATCCTCGACAGGCTAAATCGAACACCGGGGAGCTGTTTTTT
-	17	TRBV2	-	TRBJ2-3	CASGHGGGWKGTDTQYF	TGTGCCAGCGGTCACGGCGGTGGATGGAAGGGCACAGATACGCAGTATTTT
-	14	TRBV5-1	-	TRBJ2-2	CASLGGLPTGELFF	TGCGCCAGCCTTGGGGGACTTCCTACCGGGGAGCTGTTTTTT
TRBD1	13	TRBV11-2	-	TRBJ1-2	CASIGGQGKGYTF	TGTGCCAGCATCGGGGGACAGGGGAAAGGCTACACCTTC
-	16	TRBV7-2	-	TRBJ2-3	CASSFGLRGATDTQYF	TGTGCCAGCAGCTTTGGGCTTCGGGGGGCAACAGATACGCAGTATTTT
TRBD2	17	TRBV27	-	TRBJ2-5	CASSLRTASGKDETQYF	TGTGCCAGCAGTTTACGGACAGCTAGCGGGAAGGACGAGACCCAGTACTTC
TRBD2	18	TRBV27	many	TRBJ2-5	CASSPLAGGPEKKETQYF	TGTGCCAGCAGTCCCCTAGCGGGGGGCCCTGAGAAAAAAGAGACCCAGTACTTC
TRBD1	14	TRBV27	once	TRBJ2-7	CASSTRTGGHEQYF	TGTGCCAGCAGCACAAGGACAGGGGGCCACGAGCAGTACTTC
-	16	TRBV3-1/TRBV3-2	-	TRBJ2-2	CASSPRRDQNTGELFF	TGTGCCAGCAGCCCGCGGCGGGACCAAAACACCGGGGAGCTGTTTTTT
-	13	TRBV7-2	-	TRBJ1-1	CASSQTWWSEAFF	TGTGCCAGCAGCCAAACTTGGTGGTCTGAAGCTTTCTTT
-	17	TRBV11-2	-	TRBJ2-1	CASSSAPGWSSYNEQFF	TGTGCCAGCAGCTCCGCCCCTGGGTGGAGCTCCTACAATGAGCAGTTCTTC
TRBD2	15	TRBV11-2	-	TRBJ2-7	CASSLSSGDPYEQYF	TGTGCCAGCAGCTTATCGAGCGGGGATCCTTACGAGCAGTACTTC
TRBD2	13	TRBV4-2	few	TRBJ2-3	CASGLSGTDTQYF	TGTGCCAGCGGTCTTAGCGGGACAGATACGCAGTATTTT
TRBD2	15	TRBV15	once	TRBJ2-3	CATSPLRAGADTQYF	TGTGCCACCAGCCCCCTGCGGGCGGGAGCAGATACGCAGTATTTT
TRBD2	16	TRBV7-9	-	TRBJ2-1	CASSLRTSGGYNEQFF	TGTGCCAGCAGCTTGCGGACTAGCGGGGGGTACAATGAGCAGTTCTTC
-	14	TRBV4-2	-	TRBJ2-1	CAISTSGPYNEQFF	TGTGCCATTTCTACCAGCGGCCCCTACAATGAGCAGTTCTTC
TRBD1	16	TRBV7-9	-	TRBJ2-3	CASSPWTGRGTDTQYF	TGTGCCAGCAGCCCATGGACAGGGCGGGGCACAGATACGCAGTATTTT
-	15	TRBV4-1	-	TRBJ2-1	CASSQVVGTLPEQFF	TGCGCCAGCAGCCAAGTGGTTGGCACCCTCCCAGAGCAGTTCTTC
TRBD1	16	TRBV29-1	-	TRBJ1-2	CSVAAGQGGGYYGYTF	TGCAGCGTTGCTGCGGGACAGGGGGGCGGGTACTATGGCTACACCTTC
TRBD2	14	TRBV9	-	TRBJ2-5	CASSGRGGPETQYF	TGTGCCAGCAGCGGGCGGGGGGGCCCCGAGACCCAGTACTTC
TRBD2	16	TRBV28	-	TRBJ2-7	CASSAPGLAGGREQYF	TGTGCCAGCAGTGCCCCGGGACTAGCGGGGGGGCGCGAGCAGTACTTC
-	18	TRBV27	-	TRBJ2-6	CASSSTGPGPLGANVLTF	TGTGCCAGCAGTTCGACAGGACCAGGACCTCTAGGGGCCAACGTCCTGACTTTC
-	14	TRBV19	-	TRBJ1-4	CASSVVGGGEKLFF	TGTGCCAGTAGTGTTGTTGGGGGGGGAGAAAAACTGTTTTTT
TRBD2	16	TRBV29-1	-	TRBJ2-2	CSVFGLAGVKPGELFF	TGCAGCGTTTTCGGACTAGCGGGAGTCAAGCCCGGGGAGCTGTTTTTT
TRBD2	15	TRBV6-5	few	TRBJ2-2	CASRNSGGSTGELFF	TGTGCCAGCAGGAATAGCGGGGGCTCCACCGGGGAGCTGTTTTTT
-	13	TRBV18	few	TRBJ2-7	CASSQLPTYEQYF	TGTGCCAGCTCACAACTACCAACCTACGAGCAGTACTTC